This entry describes one T cell receptor (beta chain). Germline trimming cut 5 bases from V and 3 bases from J; bases unmatched to any gene: 11. Germline values: CDR1 MNHNY, CDR2 SVGAGI (reference sequence). This CDR3 contains 17 residues. This record comes from a study of blood T cell repertoires in COVID-19. About the study: The United States, Italy and Spain supplied acute and convalescent COVID-19 samples. Sample material is recorded as cDNA or gDNA derived from T cells, B-cell-depleted T cells, or PBMCs.

In the authors' workflow: Amplifying reference gene primers gave estimates of nucleated cell counts. The protocol was immunoSEQ multiplex PCR, while the TCRdb copy is restricted to in-frame clones and leaves out a portion. V, J and clone size are taken as reported in that table, and D and trimming were inferred from the DNA itself. The sample yields 250,000 to 350,000 clones, 70% to 90% seen once. The source of this sequence is a woman in her 50s with active or convalescent COVID-19. The chain combines TRBV6-6 with TRBJ2-7; TRBD2 agrees at 12 bases. Sequencing was done on a sample of peripheral blood. CDR3 DNA sequence: TGTGCCAGCAGTCGCGGGACTAGCGGGTCTTTTTACTACGAGCAGTACTTC. Translating it yields CASSRGTSGSFYYEQYF.